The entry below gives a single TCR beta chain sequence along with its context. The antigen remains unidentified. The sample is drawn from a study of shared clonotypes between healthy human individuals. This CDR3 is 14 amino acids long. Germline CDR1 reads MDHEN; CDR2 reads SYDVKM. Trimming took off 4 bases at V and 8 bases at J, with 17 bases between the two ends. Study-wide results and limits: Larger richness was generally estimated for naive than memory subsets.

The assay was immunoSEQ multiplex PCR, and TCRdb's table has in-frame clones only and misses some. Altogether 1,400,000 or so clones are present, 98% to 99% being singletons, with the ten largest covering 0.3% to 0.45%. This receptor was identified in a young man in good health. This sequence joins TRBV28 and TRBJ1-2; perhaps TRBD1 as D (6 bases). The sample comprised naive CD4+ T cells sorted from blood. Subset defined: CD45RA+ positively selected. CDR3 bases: TGTGCCAGCAGTTCCCCGTCTCAAGGGGGAGGCTACACCTTC. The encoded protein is CASSSPSQGGGYTF.